Presented here are 29 T cell receptor beta chains from one specimen sequenced in a study of T cells in Graves' hyperthyroidism and ophthalmopathy. The investigators amplified TCR beta CDR3 regions from RNA transcripts. First-round RT-PCR targeting the TCR CDR3 was performed with the HTBI primer set. TCRdb recomputed calls from the multiplex PCR reads with MiXCR, one row per CDR3 protein. The data contain about 640,000 distinct CDR3 sequences, around 20% of them singletons. The material sequenced was blood. These receptors were collected from a man younger than 45 with Graves' ophthalmopathy.

The CDR3 nucleotides are TGTGCCAGCAGCTTATTGGGAGTGACGGGAGATACGCAGTATTTT. Translation gives CASSLLGVTGDTQYF. The chain is built from TRBV7-3 and TRBJ2-3; D perhaps matches TRBD2 (5 bases). V gave up 2 bases and J gave up 5 bases, with 14 bases separating them. CDR3 length equals 15 residues. Per the germline V gene, CDR1 is SGHTA and CDR2 is FQGTGA.

The table lists this clonotype with a few counts. The chain couples TRBV7-8 to TRBJ2-7, with 14 bases lining up with TRBD2. This CDR3 spans 21 amino acids. V dropped 1 base and J dropped 4; count of bases not matched to a gene: 18. Germline V gives CDR1 SGHVS, CDR2 FQNEAQ. The CDR3 sequence is CASSLEEPWPPGLAGAYEQYF. CDR3 nucleotide sequence: TGTGCCAGCAGCTTAGAAGAACCATGGCCTCCGGGACTAGCGGGGGCTTACGAGCAGTACTTC.

This clonotype was seen a handful of times. CDR3 in DNA: TGTGCCAGCAGATCCGGGACCGGGGAGACCCAGTACTTC. Translated: CASRSGTGETQYF. This chain connects TRBV5-5 to TRBJ2-5; D possibly uses TRBD1 or TRBD2 (5 bases each). Germline V gene sequence: CDR1 SGHKS, CDR2 YYEKEE (reference sequence). The CDR3 has 13 residues. Deletions cut 5 bases from V and 5 bases from J, with 13 bases between.

This clonotype has more than one count but fewer than ten. The rearrangement joins TRBV19 to TRBJ2-7; 7 bases line up with TRBD1. There are 14 residues in the CDR3. After removal of 7 bases from V and 3 bases from J, the junction contained 9 bases not matched to a gene. The germline V gene has CDR1 LNHDA and CDR2 SQIVND (reference sequence). The CDR3 DNA is TGTGCCAGTAAGGAACAGGGGACCCACTACGAGCAGTACTTC. Its translation: CASKEQGTHYEQYF. Looking up the rest from reference TRBV19 and TRBJ2-7 gives the full variable domain: DGGITQSPKYLFRKEGQNVTLSCEQNLNHDAMYWYRQDPGQGLRLIYYSQIVNDFQKGDIAEGYSVSREKKESFPLTVTSAQKNPTAFYLCASKEQGTHYEQYFGPGTRLTVT.

This chain uses TRBV12-3 or TRBV12-4 with TRBJ2-3; a weak D match, TRBD1 (6 bases). V lost 0 bases and J 6 bases, leaving 10 bases between the germline ends. The CDR3 has 14 residues. The CDR3 loop reads CASSLAHRADTQYF. CDR3 DNA sequence: TGTGCCAGCAGTTTAGCGCACAGGGCGGATACGCAGTATTTT.

This clonotype has ten or more counts. The genes are TRBV20-1 and TRBJ2-7; no firm D call. V was pared by 0 bases and J by 7 bases, with 13 bases between. The CDR3 loop spans 13 amino acids. CDR1 is DFQATT and CDR2 is SNEGSKA in the germline V gene (reference sequence). The chain's CDR3 is CSARELTRAEQYF. DNA of the CDR3: TGCAGTGCTAGAGAACTAACGCGCGCTGAGCAGTACTTC.

In this sample, this clonotype turned up many times. The chain has TRBV5-1 and TRBJ2-1; TRBD1 agrees at 10 bases. This CDR3 is built from 17 residues. With V trimmed by 4 bases and J by 5 bases, 12 bases remained unmatched. CDR1 SGHRS and CDR2 YFSETQ come from the germline V gene. Here the CDR3 DNA reads TGCGCCAGCAGCCCCTCGACAGGGGGCAAGAAGAACAATGAGCAGTTCTTC. Its translation: CASSPSTGGKKNNEQFF. The variable domain in full, with the rest retrieved from reference TRBV5-1 and TRBJ2-1, is KAGVTQTPRYLIKTRGQQVTLSCSPISGHRSVSWYQQTPGQGLQFLFEYFSETQRNKGNFPGRFSGRQFSNSRSEMNVSTLELGDSALYLCASSPSTGGKKNNEQFFGPGTRLTVL.

The DNA of the CDR3 is TGTGCCAGCAGCCCCCAGGGCTCCTCTGTCGGCTATGGCTACACCTTC. It yields the protein CASSPQGSSVGYGYTF. V and J are TRBV3-1 and TRBJ1-2, with D tentatively TRBD1 (5 bases). With 4 bases removed from V and 4 bases from J, the gap between germline ends came to 19 bases. The V gene's germline CDR1 is LGHDT and CDR2 YNNKEL (reference sequence). CDR3 size: 16 residues.

J is TRBJ2-3 and V is TRBV27; D possibly corresponds to TRBD2 (5 bases). V was pared by 11 bases and J by 6 bases, with 24 bases between. The CDR3 sequence is 15 residues long. Germline loops: CDR1 MNHEY, CDR2 SMNVEV (reference sequence). This CDR3 reads CARRLGEPNTDTQYF. In DNA form, the CDR3 reads TGTGCCCGACGACTCGGGGAGCCGAACACCGATACGCAGTATTTT.

This clonotype was counted a few times. This chain links TRBV6-1 with TRBJ2-1, with 7 bases aligning to TRBD1. V shed 6 bases and J 4 bases; nucleotides not matched to a gene: 9. Germline CDR1 reads MNHNS; CDR2 reads SASEGT. The CDR3 consists of 15 residues. The CDR3 DNA follows: TGTGCCAGCAGGGTAACCTGGGACAGATACAATGAGCAGTTCTTC. This sequence encodes CASRVTWDRYNEQFF.

This clonotype was seen more than once but under ten times. This chain joins TRBV3-1 and TRBJ2-7; 15 positions match TRBD2. V gave up 0 bases and J gave up 3 bases; unmatched junction bases: 6. This CDR3 spans 18 amino acids. CDR1 is LGHDT, CDR2 YNNKEL, per germline (reference sequence). The CDR3 region is CASSQEKGLAGGVYEQYF. As DNA, the CDR3 is TGTGCCAGCAGCCAAGAGAAAGGACTAGCGGGAGGGGTCTACGAGCAGTACTTC.

This sequence joins TRBV3-1 and TRBJ2-3, with a tentative D call TRBD2 (5 bases). The CDR3 is made up of 15 amino acids. The V and J ends lost 4 bases and 3 bases respectively, with 14 bases between them. Germline loops: CDR1 LGHDT, CDR2 YNNKEL (reference sequence). Here the CDR3 DNA reads TGTGCCAGCAGCCCACTAGTAAAACCTACAGATACGCAGTATTTT. Encoded protein: CASSPLVKPTDTQYF.

To note about this clonotype: Because the CDR3 is missing its conserved closing phenylalanine or tryptophan, this is likely a read error. The chain links TRBV2 to TRBJ1-1, with D possibly TRBD1 on 5 matching bases. V was cut by 11 bases and J by 0 bases, with 10 bases left in between. Per germline, CDR1 SNHLY and CDR2 FYNNEI. The CDR3 length is 12 residues. The chain's CDR3 is CASGGMNTEAFL. CDR3 DNA sequence: TGTGCCTCCGGGGGGATGAACACTGAAGCTTTCCTT.

This clonotype was recorded many times. The CDR3 region has the DNA TGTGCCAGCAGCTCCCCGGGACTAGCGATCTCATGGACGCCCGCAGATACGCAGTATTTT. This sequence encodes CASSSPGLAISWTPADTQYF. The chain recombines TRBV11-2 with TRBJ2-3; 10 bases map to TRBD2. Trimming at V came to 4 bases and at J to 4 bases, leaving 20 bases not matched to a gene. CDR3 length equals 20 residues. CDR1 is SGHAT, CDR2 FQNNGV, per germline.

This chain connects TRBV12-3 or TRBV12-4 to TRBJ2-2; 7 bases are shared with TRBD2. The CDR3 is 15 amino acids. Trimming at V came to 5 bases and at J to 2 bases, leaving 5 bases not matched to a gene. CDR3 bases: TGTGCCAGCAGTCCGAGCGGGATTAACACCGGGGAGCTGTTTTTT. This gives the protein CASSPSGINTGELFF.

V usage is TRBV27 and J usage is TRBJ2-5; 8 bases align to TRBD2. J gave up 4 bases and V 2 bases, and 9 bases lay outside the gene matches. Germline V gene sequence: CDR1 MNHEY, CDR2 SMNVEV (reference sequence). The CDR3 is 16 amino acids. The CDR3 sequence is CASSLTFLAGLETQYF. DNA of the CDR3: TGTGCCAGCAGTTTAACCTTCTTAGCGGGACTAGAGACCCAGTACTTC.

The chain has TRBV4-1 and TRBJ1-1; D uncertain. Looked up from germline, CDR1 is MGHRA and CDR2 is YSYEKL. Trimming removed 0 bases at V and 0 bases at J, with 11 bases between. The CDR3 has 16 amino acids. The CDR3 loop is CASSQDSGWMNTEAFF. For the CDR3, the DNA is TGCGCCAGCAGCCAAGATTCGGGGTGGATGAACACTGAAGCTTTCTTT.

This clonotype occurred once. A much bigger clone sits one base away, suggesting this may be a read error. The chain joins TRBV13 to TRBJ2-5; a possible D gene is TRBD2 (5 bases). In germline, CDR1 is PRHDT, CDR2 FYEKMQ (reference sequence). CDR3 size: 14 residues. V was shortened by 1 base and J by 4 bases, with 10 bases between the two germline ends. The CDR3 is CASSLELVGETQYF. The CDR3 bases are TGTGCCAGCAGCTTAGAACTAGTGGGAGAGACCCAGTACTTC.

The sample holds many counts of this clonotype. This chain links TRBV13 with TRBJ2-1; D may be TRBD1 (6 bases). V was cut by 4 bases and J by 0 bases, with 10 bases left in between. CDR1 and CDR2 (germline): PRHDT, FYEKMQ (reference sequence). CDR3 length equals 15 residues. The CDR3 DNA reads TGTGCCAGCAGCTCGGTGACAGGCTCCTACAATGAGCAGTTCTTC. This codes for CASSSVTGSYNEQFF.

This rearrangement joins TRBV10-3 to TRBJ2-3; 7 bases are shared with TRBD2. With 3 bases clipped from V and 6 bases from J, the junction kept 15 bases outside the gene matches. In germline, CDR1 is ENHRY, CDR2 SYGVKD. The CDR3 is 17 residues long. CDR3 in DNA: TGTGCCATCAGTGATTCTAGCGGCCGCACCACGGGGGATACGCAGTATTTT. Protein product: CAISDSSGRTTGDTQYF.

The V call is TRBV4-3, the J call TRBJ2-3, with D possibly matching TRBD2 (5 bases). Germline CDR1 and CDR2: LGHNA and YSLEER. V was shortened by 4 bases and J by 0 bases, with 14 bases between the two germline ends. The CDR3 extends over 16 amino acids. The CDR3 spells CASSPRPGGSTDTQYF. The DNA of the CDR3 is TGCGCCAGCAGCCCACGTCCTGGCGGGAGCACAGATACGCAGTATTTT.

This clonotype was recorded many times. The chain employs TRBV18 and TRBJ1-4; no clear D gene. The CDR3 runs to 16 residues. The V gene's germline CDR1 is KGHSH and CDR2 LQKENI. Trimming took off 1 base at V and 11 bases at J, with 20 bases between the two ends. CDR3 in amino acids: CASSPQDPSQVPKLFF. In DNA form, the CDR3 reads TGTGCCAGCTCACCACAGGATCCCAGCCAGGTCCCCAAACTGTTTTTT.

This clonotype occurred a few times. This chain uses TRBV6-2 or TRBV6-3 with TRBJ2-1; the match to TRBD2 covers 7 bases. The CDR3 is 15 amino acids. The V gene end was trimmed by 7 bases and the J gene end by 4 bases; junction bases not matched to a gene: 10. In germline, CDR1 is MNHEY, CDR2 SVGEGT. CDR3 sequence reads: CASTVRASGYNEQFF. CDR3 DNA: TGTGCCAGCACCGTACGGGCTAGCGGATACAATGAGCAGTTCTTC.

The CDR3 protein is CASSHGLAGGGYEQYF. Written as DNA, the CDR3 is TGTGCCAGCAGCCACGGACTAGCGGGAGGTGGCTACGAGCAGTACTTC. The chain is built from TRBV4-2 and TRBJ2-7; 14 bases map to TRBD2. From germline, CDR1 is LGHNA and CDR2 YNFKEQ. The J segment lost 3 bases and the V segment lost 3 bases, leaving 4 bases of the junction unmatched. CDR3 size: 16 residues.

The rearrangement links TRBV20-1 to TRBJ2-7; the match to TRBD1 covers 11 bases. Germline trimming cut 0 bases from V and 1 base from J; bases unmatched to any gene: 8. In germline, CDR1 is DFQATT, CDR2 SNEGSKA (reference sequence). The length of the CDR3 is 17 residues. The CDR3 is CSARDLGTGGLSYEQYF. CDR3 bases: TGCAGTGCTAGAGATCTAGGGACAGGGGGACTTTCCTACGAGCAGTACTTC.

J is TRBJ2-5 and V is TRBV28; maybe TRBD1 (6 bases). From germline, CDR1 is MDHEN and CDR2 SYDVKM. There are 14 residues in the CDR3. Between the trimmed V and J ends, which lost 1 base and 3 bases, there was a span of 9 bases. CDR3 in amino acids: CASSLLQGKETQYF. CDR3 nucleotides: TGTGCCAGCAGTTTATTACAGGGTAAAGAGACCCAGTACTTC.

This clonotype came up many times. The rearrangement uses TRBV6-1 and TRBJ2-1; 9 positions agree with TRBD1. This CDR3 is built from 14 residues. J lost 9 bases, V lost 5 bases, and 8 bases had no gene match. CDR1 is MNHNS, CDR2 SASEGT, per germline. The CDR3 coding sequence is TGTGCCAGCAGTTACGAACAGGGGGCGTCTGAGCAGTTCTTC. Its protein is CASSYEQGASEQFF.

This chain uses TRBV4-1 with TRBJ1-4; the D gene is possibly TRBD1 (5 bases). CDR1 is MGHRA, CDR2 YSYEKL, per germline. V lost 1 base and J lost 7, with 19 bases in between. This CDR3 has 17 amino acids. The CDR3 region is CASSQGLAVPGSEKLFF. DNA of the CDR3: TGCGCCAGCAGCCAAGGCCTGGCAGTACCAGGGAGTGAAAAACTGTTTTTT.

The chain recombines TRBV29-1 with TRBJ2-2; D is undetermined. The CDR3 contains 12 residues. CDR1 is SQVTM and CDR2 is ANQGSEA in the germline V gene. Trimming removed 3 bases at V and 4 bases at J, with 6 bases between. The CDR3 reads CSVDGVTGELFF. The CDR3 DNA reads as TGCAGCGTTGATGGGGTCACCGGGGAGCTGTTTTTT.